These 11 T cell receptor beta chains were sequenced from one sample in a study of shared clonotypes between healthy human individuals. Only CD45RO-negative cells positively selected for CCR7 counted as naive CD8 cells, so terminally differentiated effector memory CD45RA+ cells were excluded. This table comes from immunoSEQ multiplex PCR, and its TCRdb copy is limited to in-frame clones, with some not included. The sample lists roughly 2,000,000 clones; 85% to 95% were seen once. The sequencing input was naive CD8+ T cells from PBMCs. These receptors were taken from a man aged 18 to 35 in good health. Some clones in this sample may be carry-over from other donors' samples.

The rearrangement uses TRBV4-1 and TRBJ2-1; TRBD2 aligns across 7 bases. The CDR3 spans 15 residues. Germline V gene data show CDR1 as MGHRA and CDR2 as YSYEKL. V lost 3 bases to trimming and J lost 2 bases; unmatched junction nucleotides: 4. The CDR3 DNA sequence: TGCGCCAGCAGCCAGCTAGCGGATACCTACAATGAGCAGTTCTTC. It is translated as CASSQLADTYNEQFF.

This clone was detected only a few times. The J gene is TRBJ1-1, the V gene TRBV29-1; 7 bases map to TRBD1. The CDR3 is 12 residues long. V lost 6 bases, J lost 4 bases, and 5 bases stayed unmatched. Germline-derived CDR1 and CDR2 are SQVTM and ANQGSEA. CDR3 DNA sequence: TGCAGCGTAGCTACAGGGGCCACTGAAGCTTTCTTT. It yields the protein CSVATGATEAFF.

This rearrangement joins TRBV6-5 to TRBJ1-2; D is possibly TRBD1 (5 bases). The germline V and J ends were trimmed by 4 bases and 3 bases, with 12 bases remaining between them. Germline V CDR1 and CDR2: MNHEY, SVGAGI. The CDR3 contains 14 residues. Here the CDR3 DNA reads TGTGCCAGCAGTTTTAATCGGGACGACTATGGCTACACCTTC. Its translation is CASSFNRDDYGYTF.

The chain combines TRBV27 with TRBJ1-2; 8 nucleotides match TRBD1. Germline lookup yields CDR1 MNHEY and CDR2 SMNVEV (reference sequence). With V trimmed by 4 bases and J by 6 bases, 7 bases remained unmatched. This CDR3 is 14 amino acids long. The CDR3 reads CASSWTGTSNGYTF. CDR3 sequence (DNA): TGTGCCAGCAGTTGGACAGGGACGAGCAATGGCTACACCTTC.

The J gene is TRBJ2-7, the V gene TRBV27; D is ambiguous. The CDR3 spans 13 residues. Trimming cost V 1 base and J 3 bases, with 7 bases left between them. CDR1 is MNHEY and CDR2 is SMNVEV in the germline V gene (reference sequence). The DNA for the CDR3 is TGTGCCAGCAGTTTATACTTAAACTACGAGCAGTACTTC. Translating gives CASSLYLNYEQYF.

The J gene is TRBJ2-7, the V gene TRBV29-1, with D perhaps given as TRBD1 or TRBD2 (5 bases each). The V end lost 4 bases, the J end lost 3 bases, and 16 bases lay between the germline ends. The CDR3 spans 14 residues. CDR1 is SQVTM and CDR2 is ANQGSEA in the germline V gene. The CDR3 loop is CSVAGTETFYEQYF. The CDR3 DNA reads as TGCAGCGTTGCCGGGACCGAGACCTTCTACGAGCAGTACTTC.

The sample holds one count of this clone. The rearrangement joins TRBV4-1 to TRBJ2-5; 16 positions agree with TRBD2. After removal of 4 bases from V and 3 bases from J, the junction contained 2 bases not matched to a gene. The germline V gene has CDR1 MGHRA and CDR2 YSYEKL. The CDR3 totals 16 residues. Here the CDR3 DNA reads TGCGCCAGCAGCCCCGGGACTAGCGGGAGGGAAGAGACCCAGTACTTC. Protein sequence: CASSPGTSGREETQYF.

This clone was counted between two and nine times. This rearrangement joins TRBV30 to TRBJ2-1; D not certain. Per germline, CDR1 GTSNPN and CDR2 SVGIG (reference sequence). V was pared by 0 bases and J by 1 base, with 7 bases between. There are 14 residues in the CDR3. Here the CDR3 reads CAWSVKVSYNEQFF. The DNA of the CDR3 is TGTGCCTGGAGTGTTAAAGTTTCCTACAATGAGCAGTTCTTC.

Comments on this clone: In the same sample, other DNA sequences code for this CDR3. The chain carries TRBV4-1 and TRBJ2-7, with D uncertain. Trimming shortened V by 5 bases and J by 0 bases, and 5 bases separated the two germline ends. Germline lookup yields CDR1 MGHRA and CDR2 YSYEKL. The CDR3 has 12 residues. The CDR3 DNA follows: TGCGCCAGCAGCACAAGCTCCTACGAGCAGTACTTC. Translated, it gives CASSTSSYEQYF.

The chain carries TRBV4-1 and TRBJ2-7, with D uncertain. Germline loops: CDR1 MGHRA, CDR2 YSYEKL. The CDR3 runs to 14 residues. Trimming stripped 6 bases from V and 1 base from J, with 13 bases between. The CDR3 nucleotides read TGCGCCAGCAGACAGAAGGACGGTTCCTACGAGCAGTACTTC. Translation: CASRQKDGSYEQYF.

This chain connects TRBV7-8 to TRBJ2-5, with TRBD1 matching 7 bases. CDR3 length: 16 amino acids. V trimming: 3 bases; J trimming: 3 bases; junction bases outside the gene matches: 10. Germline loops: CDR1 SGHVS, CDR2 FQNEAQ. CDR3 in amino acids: CASSFWPGGRKETQYF. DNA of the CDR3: TGTGCCAGCAGCTTTTGGCCAGGGGGAAGGAAAGAGACCCAGTACTTC.